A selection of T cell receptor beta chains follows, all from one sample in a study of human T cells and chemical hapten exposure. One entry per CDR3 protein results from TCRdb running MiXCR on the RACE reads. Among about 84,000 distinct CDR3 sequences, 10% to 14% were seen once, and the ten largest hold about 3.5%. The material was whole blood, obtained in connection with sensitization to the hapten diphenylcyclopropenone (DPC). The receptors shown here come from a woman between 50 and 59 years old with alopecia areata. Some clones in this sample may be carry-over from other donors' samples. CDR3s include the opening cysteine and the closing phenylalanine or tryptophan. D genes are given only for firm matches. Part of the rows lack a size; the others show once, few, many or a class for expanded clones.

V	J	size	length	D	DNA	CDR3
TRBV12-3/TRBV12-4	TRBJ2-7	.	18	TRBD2	TGTGCCAGCAGTTTTTTGACTAGCGGGAGGAGCGTCGCCTACGAGCAGTACTTC	CASSFLTSGRSVAYEQYF
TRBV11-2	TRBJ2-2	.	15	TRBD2	TGTGCCAGCAGGCGGACTAGCGGGAACACCGGGGAGCTGTTTTTT	CASRRTSGNTGELFF
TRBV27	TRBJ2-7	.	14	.	TGTGCCAGCAGTTTTGACGGCTTCCTCTACGAGCAGTACTTC	CASSFDGFLYEQYF
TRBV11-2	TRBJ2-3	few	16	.	TGTGCCAGCAGTTCTCCGAGGAAGCACCAATCAGATACGCAGTATTTT	CASSSPRKHQSDTQYF
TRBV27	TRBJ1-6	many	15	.	TGTGCCAGCAGTTTATTGAGGGGGAAGGATTCACCCCTCCACTTT	CASSLLRGKDSPLHF
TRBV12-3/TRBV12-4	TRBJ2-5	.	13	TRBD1	TGTGCCAGCAGCAACAGGGGACCTGAGGCCCAGTACTTC	CASSNRGPEAQYF
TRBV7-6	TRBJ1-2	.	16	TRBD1	TGTGCCAGCAGCTTCGGACCGGGACAGGGGTCCTATGGCTACACCTTC	CASSFGPGQGSYGYTF
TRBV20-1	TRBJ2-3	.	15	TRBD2	TGCAGTGCTAGCCGCCCTAGCGGGACCACAGATACGCAGTATTTT	CSASRPSGTTDTQYF
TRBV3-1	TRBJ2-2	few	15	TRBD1	TGTGCCAGCGGAGACAGGGGCGGAAACACCGGGGAGCTGTTTTTT	CASGDRGGNTGELFF
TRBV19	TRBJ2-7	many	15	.	TGTGCCAGTAGTATTAGTGGGTCCAACTCCTACGAGCAGTACTTC	CASSISGSNSYEQYF
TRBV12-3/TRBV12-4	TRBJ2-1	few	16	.	TGTGCCAGCAGCCCCTCCGGCGGGGCCTCCTACAATGAGCAGTTCTTC	CASSPSGGASYNEQFF
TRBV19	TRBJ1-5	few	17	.	TGTGCCAGTAGCGTAGGGGGTTCGGGGGCCCTCAGTCAGCCCCAGCATTTT	CASSVGGSGALSQPQHF
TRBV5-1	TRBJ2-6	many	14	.	TGCGCCAGCAGCCGGATCTCTGGGGCCAACGTCCTGACTTTC	CASSRISGANVLTF
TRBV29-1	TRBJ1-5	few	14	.	TGCAGCGCCGTTGTTGGTTCCCTTAATCAGCCCCAGCATTTT	CSAVVGSLNQPQHF
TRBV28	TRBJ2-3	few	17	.	TGTGCCAGCAGTTTAACACTGGGACGGCCCCGCACAGATACGCAGTATTTT	CASSLTLGRPRTDTQYF
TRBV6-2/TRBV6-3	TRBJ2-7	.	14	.	TGTGCCAGCAGTTATAACAGGGACTCCTACGAGCAGTACTTC	CASSYNRDSYEQYF
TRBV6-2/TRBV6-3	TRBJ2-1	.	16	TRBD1	TGTGCCAGCAGTTTGATACAGGGGCGCGGGTACAATGAGCAGTTCTTC	CASSLIQGRGYNEQFF
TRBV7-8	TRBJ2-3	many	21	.	TGTGCCAGCAGCTCCCACATCCCCGGGACGTACGCCAACCGGGGCACAGATACGCAGTATTTT	CASSSHIPGTYANRGTDTQYF
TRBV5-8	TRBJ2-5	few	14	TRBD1	TGTGCCAGCAGCCCTCCAGGGGGTGCAAAGACCCAGTACTTC	CASSPPGGAKTQYF
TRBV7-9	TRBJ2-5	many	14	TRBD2	TGTGCCAGCAGCCCGACTAGCGACCAAGAGACCCAGTACTTC	CASSPTSDQETQYF
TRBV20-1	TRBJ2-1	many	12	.	TGCAGTGCTAGGGTCTCGTACAATGAGCAGTTCTTC	CSARVSYNEQFF
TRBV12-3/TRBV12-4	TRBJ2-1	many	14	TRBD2	TGTGCCAGCAGTTTAGGTAGCGGGAGTAATGAGCAGTTCTTC	CASSLGSGSNEQFF
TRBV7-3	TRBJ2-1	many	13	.	TGTGCCAGCAGCCCCCGCAGTTACAATGAGCAGTTCTTC	CASSPRSYNEQFF
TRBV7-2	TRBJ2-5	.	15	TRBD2	TGTGCCAGCAGCCTCACTAGCGGGGCGGCGGAGACCCAGTACTTC	CASSLTSGAAETQYF
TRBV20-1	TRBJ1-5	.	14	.	TGCAGTGCTAGAGATTGGTTGGCAAATCAGCCCCAGCATTTT	CSARDWLANQPQHF
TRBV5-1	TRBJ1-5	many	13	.	TGCGCCAGCAGCTTGGGGGCGAATGAGCCCCAGCATTTT	CASSLGANEPQHF
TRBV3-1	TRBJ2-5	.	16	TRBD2	TGTGCCAGCAGCCAAGGACGGCTAGCGGGATTTGAGACCCAGTACTTC	CASSQGRLAGFETQYF
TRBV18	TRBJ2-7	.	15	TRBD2	TGTGCCAGCTCACCACCGGCGGGAGACCGGTACGAGCAGTACTTC	CASSPPAGDRYEQYF
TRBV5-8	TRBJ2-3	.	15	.	TGTGCCAGCAGCTTGGAATCCGGGCATACTGATACGCAGTATTTT	CASSLESGHTDTQYF
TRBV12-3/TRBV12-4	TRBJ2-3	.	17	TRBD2	TGTGCCAGCAGTTTAGCGATGACTAGCGGGAGTGGAGATACGCAGTATTTT	CASSLAMTSGSGDTQYF
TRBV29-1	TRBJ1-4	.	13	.	TGCAGCGTTGAAAACAGGGCAGAAAGGAAACTGTTTTTT	CSVENRAERKLFF
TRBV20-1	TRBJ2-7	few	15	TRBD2	TGCAGTGCCGGACTAGCGGGAGGGCCAGGGGACGAGCAGTACTTC	CSAGLAGGPGDEQYF
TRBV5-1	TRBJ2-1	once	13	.	TGCGCCAGCAGCTTGTTAGGGTACAATGAGCAGTTCTTC	CASSLLGYNEQFF
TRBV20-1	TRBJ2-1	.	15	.	TGCAGTGCAGACCGGGGCGGGACTGTCTACAATGAGCAGTTCTTC	CSADRGGTVYNEQFF
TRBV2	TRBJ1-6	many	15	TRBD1	TGTGCCAGCATCGATGACAGGGGTCAAAATTCACCCCTCCACTTT	CASIDDRGQNSPLHF
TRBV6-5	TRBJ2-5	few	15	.	TGTGCCAGCAGTTATTGGGGGCAAGGCAGAGAGACCCAGTACTTC	CASSYWGQGRETQYF
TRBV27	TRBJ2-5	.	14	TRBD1	TGTGCCAGCAGTTCACAGGGGGGATGGGAGACCCAGTACTTC	CASSSQGGWETQYF
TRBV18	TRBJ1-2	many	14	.	TGTGCCAGCTCACCACCGGACATAGTCTATGGCTACACCTTC	CASSPPDIVYGYTF
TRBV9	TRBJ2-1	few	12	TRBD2	TGTGCCAGCACTGCGGGAGGGGATGAGCAGTTCTTC	CASTAGGDEQFF
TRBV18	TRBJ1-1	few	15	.	TGTGCCAGCTCACTTCTAGGGGTGGTAGACACTGAAGCTTTCTTT	CASSLLGVVDTEAFF
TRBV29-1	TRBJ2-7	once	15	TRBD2	TGCAGCGATCGGACTAGCGGGAGGCTCACCTACGAGCAGTACTTC	CSDRTSGRLTYEQYF
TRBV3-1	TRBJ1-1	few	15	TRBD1	TGTGCCAGCAGCCCACTGACAGGGGGGGGCACTGAAGCTTTCTTT	CASSPLTGGGTEAFF
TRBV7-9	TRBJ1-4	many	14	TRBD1	TGTGCCAGCAGCCTCCCCGGACAGGCGGAAAAACTGTTTTTT	CASSLPGQAEKLFF
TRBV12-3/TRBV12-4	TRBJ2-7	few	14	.	TGTGCCAGCAGTTTAGGGGGGCCGGAAGCCGAGCAGTACTTC	CASSLGGPEAEQYF
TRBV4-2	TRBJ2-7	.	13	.	TGTGCCAGCAGCCTTGCCCTTTCCTACGAGCAGTACTTC	CASSLALSYEQYF
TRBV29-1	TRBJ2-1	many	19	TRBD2	TGCAGCGTTGCCCCCGACAGGGGACTAGCGGGAAGCTCCTACAATGAGCAGTTCTTC	CSVAPDRGLAGSSYNEQFF
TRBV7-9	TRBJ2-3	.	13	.	TGTGCCAGCAGCTTAAGGGACCTAGATACGCAGTATTTT	CASSLRDLDTQYF